This entry describes one T cell receptor (beta chain). The target antigen is unknown. This sample was taken from a study of tumor-infiltrating lymphocytes in localized non-small cell lung cancer. Only in-frame clones appear in the TCRdb table, and some are missing; sequencing was by immunoSEQ multiplex PCR. This table has tens of thousands of clones, 80% appearing once. Germline V gene sequence: CDR1 LNHNV, CDR2 YYDKDF (reference sequence). CDR3 length: 16 amino acids. V gave up 2 bases and J gave up 7 bases; unmatched junction bases: 10. Study-wide results and caveats: Not all patients were TCR sequenced, owing to tissue quantity. Tumor T-cell fraction from TCR sequencing was not associated with recurrence-free survival (p = 0.61).

This receptor was identified in a human donor with non-small cell lung cancer. The chain is built from TRBV15 and TRBJ2-1; 8 bases map to TRBD2. The sequenced material came from lung tumor tissue. CDR3 in DNA: TGTGCCACCAGCAGATCCTTCGGGACTAGGGGGAATGAGCAGTTCTTC. This encodes CATSRSFGTRGNEQFF.